This is a list of T cell receptor beta chains from one sample in a study of molecular identifiers for immune sequencing clone quantification. TCRdb re-called the PCR reads with MiXCR, one entry per CDR3 protein. The sample carries about 500,000 distinct CDR3 sequences, roughly 25% recorded once. Sequenced: naive CD8+ T cells from blood, with Jurkat cell RNA spiked in. The receptors shown here come from a human donor in good health. Some libraries in this study had Jurkat cell RNA spiked in. Both conserved end residues are part of each CDR3.

14 TRBJ1-1 TRBV4-3 CASSQSGAYTEAFF
12 TRBJ2-3 TRBV20-1 CSARSLTDTQYF
11 TRBJ2-3 TRBV20-1 CSARDGGTQYF
15 TRBJ2-7 TRBV9 CASSAGGDNPYEQYF
12 TRBJ1-5 TRBV2 CASGEGGQPQHF
17 TRBJ2-3 TRBV7-8 CASSLVWVGRSTDTQYF
15 TRBJ1-5 TRBV30 CAWRDRSYSNQPPPF
15 TRBJ1-4 TRBV29-1 CSVEDDRELNEKLFF
13 TRBJ2-1 TRBV6-5 CASSPVLAGGSFF
12 TRBJ2-7 TRBV7-2 CASSPPDHEQYF
12 TRBJ2-1 TRBV5-4 CASSGSGNEQFF
12 TRBJ1-1 TRBV29-1 CSGVWGAGGAFF
15 TRBJ2-2 TRBV19 CASTPGTRSTGELFF
18 TRBJ1-1 TRBV20-1 CSATDIRDAFASNTEAFF
13 TRBJ1-4 TRBV24-1 CATSDLRGEKLFF
13 TRBJ2-7 TRBV5-1 CASSLETTYEQYF
16 TRBJ1-1 TRBV9 CASSPGYAGMNTEAFF
12 TRBJ2-7 TRBV4-1 CASSQDEREQYF
17 TRBJ1-2 TRBV20-1 CSARDYAAGGLPYGYTF
14 TRBJ1-2 TRBV5-6 CASSLPTDNYGYTF
16 TRBJ1-6 TRBV27 CASSWGTGVLNSPLHF
14 TRBJ1-2 TRBV6-2/TRBV6-3 CASSYGDNVYGYTF
13 TRBJ2-1 TRBV6-6 CASSPVGGDEQFF
17 TRBJ2-6 TRBV7-9 CASSFPTDRAGANVLTF
15 TRBJ2-5 TRBV7-6 CASSPRDSVRETQYF
14 TRBJ2-5 TRBV27 CASSLGGPGETQYF
17 TRBJ2-5 TRBV7-9 CASSLSGTSGAQETQYF
17 TRBJ2-2 TRBV7-2 CASSLPAGSGKFGELFF
14 TRBJ1-2 TRBV20-1 CSALPPGGYYGYTF
17 TRBJ1-1 TRBV4-3 CTSSQDWTGVGLTEAFF
16 TRBJ2-4 TRBV13 CASSLEARGPKNIQYF
16 TRBJ1-2 TRBV12-3/TRBV12-4 CASSPSMDRVNYGYTF
16 TRBJ1-2 TRBV5-1 CASSIGTASPNYGYTF
16 TRBJ1-5 TRBV28 CASRHGRDRGNQPQHF
16 TRBJ1-5 TRBV6-1 CASSEDRGGGNQPQHF
19 TRBJ2-3 TRBV28 CASSFGPGREPVGTDTQYF
19 TRBJ1-1 TRBV3-1 CASSPFWGVLQGADTEAFF
16 TRBJ2-5 TRBV5-4 CASSLLGTGGLETQYF
15 TRBJ2-7 TRBV4-3 CAGSQATNAGNEQYF
17 TRBJ2-3 TRBV4-3 CASSHRRTGFGTDTQYF
18 TRBJ2-7 TRBV2 CASSTTSGGSPLSYEQYF
11 TRBJ2-7 TRBV12-5 CAPEWAVGQYF
19 TRBJ2-6 TRBV12-3/TRBV12-4 CASILETGVGVSGANVLTF
15 TRBJ2-3 TRBV7-9 CASRTGLGVLDTQYF
17 TRBJ2-1 TRBV4-1 CASSQALTSGASNEQFF
16 TRBJ1-1 TRBV30 CAWSVRGAMGNTEAFF
19 TRBJ1-5 TRBV6-5 CASSPDRGYADEDNQPQHF
17 TRBJ2-7 TRBV6-5 CASSLYVKTKSSYEQYF
13 TRBJ2-1 TRBV2 CASTGLAPNEQFF
14 TRBJ2-5 TRBV6-2/TRBV6-3 CASSEQGGQETQYF
17 TRBJ2-4 TRBV9 CASSVGVGSVDKNIQYF
17 TRBJ2-4 TRBV27 CASSDQGLAPGAGIQYF
18 TRBJ2-3 TRBV7-9 CASSFPGGASGSTDTQYF
15 TRBJ2-3 TRBV7-6 CASSRTGLSTDTQYF